This is a list of T cell receptor beta chains from one sample in a study of shared clonotypes between healthy human individuals. Repertoires were generated with immunoSEQ multiplex PCR, while TCRdb's copy carries only in-frame clones and drops some. The sample shows some 1,400,000 clones, roughly 97% of them seen only once. Sequencing input: naive CD4+ T cells sorted from blood. The receptor source for this set is a man in his thirties or forties in good health. CDR3s include the opening cysteine and the closing phenylalanine or tryptophan. A D gene is named only where the DNA matches it firmly. Clone size, where shown, is once, few, many, or a class for clones that have expanded.

size: -; V: TRBV19; J: TRBJ2-1; D: -; DNA: TGTGCCACCTCAGACATAAGTTATGAGCAGTTCTTC; CDR3: CATSDISYEQFF
size: -; V: TRBV28; J: TRBJ2-7; D: -; DNA: TGTGCCTCTCAGGGTTTCGGCATGGTCTCCTACGAGCAGTACTTC; CDR3: CASQGFGMVSYEQYF
size: -; V: TRBV7-2; J: TRBJ1-4; D: -; DNA: TGTGCCAGCAGCTTTCGCTCTAATGAAAAACTGTTTTTT; CDR3: CASSFRSNEKLFF
size: -; V: TRBV7-2; J: TRBJ2-4; D: TRBD1; DNA: TGTGCCAGCAGCCGCGACAGGGGAAACATTCAGTACTTC; CDR3: CASSRDRGNIQYF
size: -; V: TRBV10-3; J: TRBJ2-7; D: TRBD1; DNA: TGTGCCACCGCAGGGGGCGCGGGGGAGCAGTACTTC; CDR3: CATAGGAGEQYF
size: -; V: TRBV5-1; J: TRBJ2-7; D: -; DNA: TGCGCCAGCAACAAAGGAGGGGCGGCGTCCTACGAGCAGTACTTC; CDR3: CASNKGGAASYEQYF
size: few; V: TRBV7-2; J: TRBJ1-2; D: TRBD1; DNA: TGTGCCAGCAGCTCCACCTTCTGGCCGGGGACAGAAGGCTACACCTTC; CDR3: CASSSTFWPGTEGYTF
size: -; V: TRBV7-9; J: TRBJ2-4; D: -; DNA: TGTGCCAGCAGCCTAACACTAGCCAAAAACATTCAGTACTTC; CDR3: CASSLTLAKNIQYF
size: -; V: TRBV4-3; J: TRBJ2-3; D: TRBD2; DNA: TGCGCCAGCAGCCAAGTTTTAGCGGGAGGCACAGATACGCAGTATTTT; CDR3: CASSQVLAGGTDTQYF
size: -; V: TRBV5-8; J: TRBJ2-7; D: TRBD2; DNA: TGTGCCAGCAGCCCCGGGACTAGCGAACTCTACGAGCAGTACTTC; CDR3: CASSPGTSELYEQYF
size: few; V: TRBV11-2; J: TRBJ2-2; D: -; DNA: TGTGCCAGCAGCTTAGTAAAGGGGCCGAACACCGGGGAGCTGTTTTTT; CDR3: CASSLVKGPNTGELFF
size: -; V: TRBV5-4; J: TRBJ2-7; D: -; DNA: TGTGCCAGCAGCTTGATCTCCGGGATCCCCTACGAGCAGTACTTC; CDR3: CASSLISGIPYEQYF
size: once; V: TRBV5-5; J: TRBJ2-7; D: TRBD1; DNA: TGTGCCAGCAGACGCACCGGGACAGGGGGCCTCGAGCAGTACTTC; CDR3: CASRRTGTGGLEQYF
size: -; V: TRBV13; J: TRBJ2-3; D: -; DNA: TGTGCCAGCAGCTTAGACGCGAGGGGGACACCGGAGGGAGATACGCAGTATTTT; CDR3: CASSLDARGTPEGDTQYF
size: -; V: TRBV4-1; J: TRBJ2-7; D: TRBD2; DNA: TGCGCCAGCAGCCAAGGTGGACTAGCAGGGCAGTACTTC; CDR3: CASSQGGLAGQYF
size: -; V: TRBV7-9; J: TRBJ1-4; D: -; DNA: TGTGCCAGCAGCTTAGGTCGGCCACAATGGGATAATGAAAAACTGTTTTTT; CDR3: CASSLGRPQWDNEKLFF
size: -; V: TRBV2; J: TRBJ2-2; D: -; DNA: TGTGCCAGCAGTGAAGTTAGAGGGGGTGACACCGGGGAGCTGTTTTTT; CDR3: CASSEVRGGDTGELFF
size: -; V: TRBV11-2; J: TRBJ2-6; D: -; DNA: TGTGCCAGCAGCCTAACTGGGGCCAACGTCCTGACTTTC; CDR3: CASSLTGANVLTF
size: -; V: TRBV7-8; J: TRBJ2-7; D: -; DNA: TGTGCCAGCAGCTTAGCGCTTTCGAGGTTTACCCCAGATTTTAGCTCCTACGAGCAGTACTTC; CDR3: CASSLALSRFTPDFSSYEQYF
size: -; V: TRBV10-3; J: TRBJ2-3; D: TRBD2; DNA: TGTGCCATCAGGAAGGGACTAGCGGGGCTTCGTAGCACAGATACGCAGTATTTT; CDR3: CAIRKGLAGLRSTDTQYF
size: -; V: TRBV5-8; J: TRBJ2-1; D: TRBD2; DNA: TGTGCCAGCAGCTCCAGCGGGACTAGCGGGAGCAATGAGCAGTTCTTC; CDR3: CASSSSGTSGSNEQFF
size: -; V: TRBV6-6; J: TRBJ1-5; D: -; DNA: TGTGCCAGCAGTCCGGACCGCTCGCCTAGCAATCAGCCCCAGCATTTT; CDR3: CASSPDRSPSNQPQHF
size: -; V: TRBV28; J: TRBJ2-7; D: -; DNA: TGTGCCAGCAGTTTCAGGGCGCCTCTCTACGAGCAGTACTTC; CDR3: CASSFRAPLYEQYF
size: -; V: TRBV15; J: TRBJ2-7; D: TRBD2; DNA: TGTGCCACCAGCAGAGCTAGCGGGAGGGCTTTCGAGCAGTACTTC; CDR3: CATSRASGRAFEQYF
size: once; V: TRBV28; J: TRBJ2-2; D: TRBD2; DNA: TGTGCCAGCAGCTCGGCTAGCGGGAGGTTTGTGGAGCTGTTTTTT; CDR3: CASSSASGRFVELFF
size: -; V: TRBV28; J: TRBJ2-1; D: -; DNA: TGTGCCAGCGCCTGGGCATACAATGAGCAGTTCTTC; CDR3: CASAWAYNEQFF
size: -; V: TRBV7-9; J: TRBJ2-3; D: TRBD2; DNA: TGTGCCAGCAGCTTAGGGTTGCTAGCGGGGGATACCTCAGATACGCAGTATTTT; CDR3: CASSLGLLAGDTSDTQYF
size: -; V: TRBV27; J: TRBJ1-2; D: TRBD1; DNA: TGTGCCAGCAGTGCCACAGGGGACTACGGCTACACCTTC; CDR3: CASSATGDYGYTF
size: -; V: TRBV4-2; J: TRBJ2-7; D: TRBD2; DNA: TGTGCCAGCAGCCAAGGAGCGGGAGGGCCCTACGAGCAGTACTTC; CDR3: CASSQGAGGPYEQYF
size: -; V: TRBV7-6; J: TRBJ2-7; D: -; DNA: TGTGCCAGCAGCTTGGGACACGGGATAGACGAGCAGTACTTC; CDR3: CASSLGHGIDEQYF
size: once; V: TRBV28; J: TRBJ1-5; D: TRBD1; DNA: TGTGCCAGCAGTCTGGACAGGGGGCAGGGCAATCAGCCCCAGCATTTT; CDR3: CASSLDRGQGNQPQHF
size: -; V: TRBV5-4; J: TRBJ1-1; D: -; DNA: TGTGCCAGCAGCTTGGGCTCGTCCCTCGGGGTGAACACTGAAGCTTTCTTT; CDR3: CASSLGSSLGVNTEAFF
size: -; V: TRBV27; J: TRBJ2-7; D: -; DNA: TGTGCCAGCAGTTTGGTGAGCGGAAGGACCTACGAGCAGTACTTC; CDR3: CASSLVSGRTYEQYF
size: -; V: TRBV25-1; J: TRBJ1-1; D: -; DNA: TGTGCCAGCAGTGAATCAACCCTCACTGAAGCTTTCTTT; CDR3: CASSESTLTEAFF
size: -; V: TRBV6-1; J: TRBJ1-1; D: -; DNA: TGTGCCAGCAGGGAGAAAAGGAACACTGAAGCTTTCTTT; CDR3: CASREKRNTEAFF
size: -; V: TRBV19; J: TRBJ2-1; D: -; DNA: TGTGCCAGTAGTATCGGGACTGCCTACAATGAGCAGTTCTTC; CDR3: CASSIGTAYNEQFF
size: -; V: TRBV19; J: TRBJ2-1; D: TRBD2; DNA: TGTGCCAGTAGTAACGAGTTAGCGGGAGTCTACAATGAGCAGTTCTTC; CDR3: CASSNELAGVYNEQFF
size: -; V: TRBV30; J: TRBJ2-7; D: TRBD2; DNA: TGTGCCTGGAGTGGGACTAGCGGGCCCTACGAGCAGTACTTC; CDR3: CAWSGTSGPYEQYF
size: -; V: TRBV11-2; J: TRBJ2-1; D: -; DNA: TGTGCCAGCAGCTTCAAGGGACCCTACAATGAGCAGTTCTTC; CDR3: CASSFKGPYNEQFF
size: -; V: TRBV9; J: TRBJ1-4; D: TRBD1; DNA: TGTGCCAGCAGCCCCCACGGGGGACAGAGAGATAATGAAAAACTGTTTTTT; CDR3: CASSPHGGQRDNEKLFF
size: -; V: TRBV27; J: TRBJ2-1; D: -; DNA: TGTGCCAGCAGTTTGGTTCAGGGTGGGAGGAATGAGCAGTTCTTC; CDR3: CASSLVQGGRNEQFF
size: -; V: TRBV29-1; J: TRBJ1-3; D: TRBD1; DNA: TGCAGCGTGAGCAAGACAGGGTCCGGAAACACCATATATTTT; CDR3: CSVSKTGSGNTIYF